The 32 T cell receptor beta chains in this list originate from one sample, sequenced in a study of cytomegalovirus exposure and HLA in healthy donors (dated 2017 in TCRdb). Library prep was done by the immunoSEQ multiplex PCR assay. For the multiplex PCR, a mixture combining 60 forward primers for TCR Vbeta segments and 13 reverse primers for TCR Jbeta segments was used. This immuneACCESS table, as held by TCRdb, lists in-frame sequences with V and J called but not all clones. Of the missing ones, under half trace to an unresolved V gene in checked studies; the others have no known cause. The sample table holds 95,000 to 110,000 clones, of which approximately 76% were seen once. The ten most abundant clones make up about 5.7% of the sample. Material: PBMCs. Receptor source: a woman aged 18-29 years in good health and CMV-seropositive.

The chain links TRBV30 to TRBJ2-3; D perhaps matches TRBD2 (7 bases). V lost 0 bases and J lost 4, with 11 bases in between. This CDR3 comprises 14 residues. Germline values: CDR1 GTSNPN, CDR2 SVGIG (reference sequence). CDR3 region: CAWSVGGGSDTQYF. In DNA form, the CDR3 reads TGTGCCTGGAGTGTGGGGGGGGGCTCAGATACGCAGTATTTT. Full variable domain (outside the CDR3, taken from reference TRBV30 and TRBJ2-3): SQTIHQWPATLVQPVGSPLSLECTVEGTSNPNLYWYRQAAGRGLQLLFYSVGIGQISSEVPQNLSASRPQDRQFILSSKKLLLSDSGFYLCAWSVGGGSDTQYFGPGTRLTVL.

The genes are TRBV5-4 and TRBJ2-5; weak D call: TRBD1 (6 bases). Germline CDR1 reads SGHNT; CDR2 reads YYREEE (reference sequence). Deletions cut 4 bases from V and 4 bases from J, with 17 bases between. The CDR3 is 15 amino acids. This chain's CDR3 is CASSPRQDKRETQYF. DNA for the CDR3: TGTGCCAGCAGCCCTAGACAGGACAAGCGAGAGACCCAGTACTTC.

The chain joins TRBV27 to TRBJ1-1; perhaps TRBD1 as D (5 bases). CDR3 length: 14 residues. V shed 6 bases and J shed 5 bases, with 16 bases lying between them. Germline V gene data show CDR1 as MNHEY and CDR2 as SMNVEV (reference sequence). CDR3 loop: CASSSPQRGTEAFF. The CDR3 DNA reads TGTGCCAGCAGCTCCCCTCAAAGGGGTACTGAAGCTTTCTTT.

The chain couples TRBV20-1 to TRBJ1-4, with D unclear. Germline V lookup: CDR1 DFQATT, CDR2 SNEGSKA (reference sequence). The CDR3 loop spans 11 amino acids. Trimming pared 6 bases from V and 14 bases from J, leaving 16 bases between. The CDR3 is CSAPGPQRLFF. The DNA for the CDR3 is TGCAGTGCACCAGGACCTCAGCGGCTGTTTTTT.

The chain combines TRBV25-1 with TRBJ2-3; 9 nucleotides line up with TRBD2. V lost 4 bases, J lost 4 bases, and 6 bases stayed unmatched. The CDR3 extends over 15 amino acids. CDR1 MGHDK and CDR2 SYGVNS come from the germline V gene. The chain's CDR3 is CASSVGGRAPDTQYF. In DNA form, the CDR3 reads TGTGCCAGCAGTGTAGGCGGGAGGGCCCCAGATACGCAGTATTTT.

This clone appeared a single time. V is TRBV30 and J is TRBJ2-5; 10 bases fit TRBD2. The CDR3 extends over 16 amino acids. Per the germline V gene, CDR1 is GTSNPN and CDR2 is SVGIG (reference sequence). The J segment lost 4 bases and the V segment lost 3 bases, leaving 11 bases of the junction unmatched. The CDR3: CAWRASGRRVAETQYF. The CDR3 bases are TGTGCCTGGAGGGCTAGCGGGAGACGGGTTGCAGAGACCCAGTACTTC. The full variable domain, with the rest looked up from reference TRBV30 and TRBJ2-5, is SQTIHQWPATLVQPVGSPLSLECTVEGTSNPNLYWYRQAAGRGLQLLFYSVGIGQISSEVPQNLSASRPQDRQFILSSKKLLLSDSGFYLCAWRASGRRVAETQYFGPGTRLLVL.

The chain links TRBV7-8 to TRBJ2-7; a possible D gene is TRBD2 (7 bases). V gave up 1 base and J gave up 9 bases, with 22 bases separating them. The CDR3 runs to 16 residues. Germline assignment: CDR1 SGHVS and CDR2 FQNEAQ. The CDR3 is CASSLEGGGSRLGQYF. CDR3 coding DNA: TGTGCCAGCAGCTTAGAGGGGGGAGGGTCCCGCCTTGGGCAGTACTTC.

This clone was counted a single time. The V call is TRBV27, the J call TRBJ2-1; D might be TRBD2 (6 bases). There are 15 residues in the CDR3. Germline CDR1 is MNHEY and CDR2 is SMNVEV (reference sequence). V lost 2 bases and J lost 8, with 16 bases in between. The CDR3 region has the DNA TGTGCCAGCAGTTTACGGGCTAGCGTAAACGATGAGCAGTTCTTC. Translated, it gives CASSLRASVNDEQFF.

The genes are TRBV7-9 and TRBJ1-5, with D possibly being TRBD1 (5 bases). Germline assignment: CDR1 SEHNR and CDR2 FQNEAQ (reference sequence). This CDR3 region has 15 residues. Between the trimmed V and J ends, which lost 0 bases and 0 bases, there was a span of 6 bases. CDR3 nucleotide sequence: TGTGCCAGCAGCTTAGCAGGGGATAGCAATCAGCCCCAGCATTTT. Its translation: CASSLAGDSNQPQHF.

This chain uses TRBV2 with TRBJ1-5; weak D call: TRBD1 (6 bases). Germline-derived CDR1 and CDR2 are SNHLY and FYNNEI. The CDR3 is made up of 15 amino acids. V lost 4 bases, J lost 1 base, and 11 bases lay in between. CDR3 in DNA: TGTGCCAGCAGTGGGACAGTATTAAGCAATCAGCCCCAGCATTTT. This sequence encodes CASSGTVLSNQPQHF. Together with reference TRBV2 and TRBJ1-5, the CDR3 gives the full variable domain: EPEVTQTPSHQVTQMGQEVILRCVPISNHLYFYWYRQILGQKVEFLVSFYNNEISEKSEIFDDQFSVERPDGSNFTLKIRSTKLEDSAMYFCASSGTVLSNQPQHFGDGTRLSIL.

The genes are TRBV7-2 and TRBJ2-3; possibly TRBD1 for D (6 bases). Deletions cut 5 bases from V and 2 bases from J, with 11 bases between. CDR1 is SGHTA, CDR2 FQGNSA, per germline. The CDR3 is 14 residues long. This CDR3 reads CASSRDTNTDTQYF. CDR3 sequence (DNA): TGTGCCAGCAGCCGGGACACCAACACAGATACGCAGTATTTT.

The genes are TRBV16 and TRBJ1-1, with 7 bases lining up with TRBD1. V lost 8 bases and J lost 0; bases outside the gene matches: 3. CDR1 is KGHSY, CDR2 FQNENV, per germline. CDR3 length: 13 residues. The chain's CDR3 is CASLQGMNTEAFF. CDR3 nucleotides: TGTGCCAGCTTACAGGGGATGAACACTGAAGCTTTCTTT.

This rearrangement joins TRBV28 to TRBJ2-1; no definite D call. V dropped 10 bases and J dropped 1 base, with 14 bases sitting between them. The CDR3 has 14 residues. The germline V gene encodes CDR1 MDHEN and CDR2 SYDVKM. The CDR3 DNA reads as TGTGCCACCAGACACCCGTATTCCTACAATGAGCAGTTCTTC. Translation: CATRHPYSYNEQFF. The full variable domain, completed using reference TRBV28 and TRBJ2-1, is DVKVTQSSRYLVKRTGEKVFLECVQDMDHENMFWYRQDPGLGLRLIYFSYDVKMKEKGDIPEGYSVSREKKERFSLILESASTNQTSMYLCATRHPYSYNEQFFGPGTRLTVL.

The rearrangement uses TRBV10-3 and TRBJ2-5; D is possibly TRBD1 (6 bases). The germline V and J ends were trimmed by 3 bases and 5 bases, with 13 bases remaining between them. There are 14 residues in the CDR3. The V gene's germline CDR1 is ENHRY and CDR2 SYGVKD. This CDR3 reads CAISDYRAAETQYF. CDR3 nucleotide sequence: TGTGCCATCAGTGATTACAGGGCGGCGGAGACCCAGTACTTC.

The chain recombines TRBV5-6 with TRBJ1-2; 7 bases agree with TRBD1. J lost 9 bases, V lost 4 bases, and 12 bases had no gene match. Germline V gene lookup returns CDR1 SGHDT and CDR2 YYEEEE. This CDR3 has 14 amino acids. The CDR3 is CASSRQGQRLSYTF. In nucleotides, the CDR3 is TGTGCCAGCAGCCGCCAGGGACAGCGTCTCAGCTACACCTTC.

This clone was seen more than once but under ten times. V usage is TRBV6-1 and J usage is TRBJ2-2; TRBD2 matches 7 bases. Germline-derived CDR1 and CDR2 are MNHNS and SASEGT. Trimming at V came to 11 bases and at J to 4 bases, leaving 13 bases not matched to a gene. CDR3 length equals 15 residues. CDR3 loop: CAARGAGLTTGELFF. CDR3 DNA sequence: TGTGCCGCCCGAGGAGCGGGACTAACCACCGGGGAGCTGTTTTTT.

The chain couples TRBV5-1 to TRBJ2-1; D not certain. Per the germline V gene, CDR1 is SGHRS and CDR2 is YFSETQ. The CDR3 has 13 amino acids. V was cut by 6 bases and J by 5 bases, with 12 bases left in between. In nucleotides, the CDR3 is TGCGCCAGCAACCTGGATGAGGACAATGAGCAGTTCTTC. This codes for CASNLDEDNEQFF.

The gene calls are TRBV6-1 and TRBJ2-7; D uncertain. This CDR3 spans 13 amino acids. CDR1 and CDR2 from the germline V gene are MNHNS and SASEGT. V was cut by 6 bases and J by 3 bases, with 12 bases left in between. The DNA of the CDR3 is TGTGCCAGCAGGGGCGAAAATTTCTACGAGCAGTACTTC. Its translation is CASRGENFYEQYF.

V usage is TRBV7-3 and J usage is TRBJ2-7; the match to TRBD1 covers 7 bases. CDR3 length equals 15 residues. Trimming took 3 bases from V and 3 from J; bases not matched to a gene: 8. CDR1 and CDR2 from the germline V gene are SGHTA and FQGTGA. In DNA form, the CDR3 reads TGTGCCAGCAGCTTCACCCCGGGACAGATCTACGAGCAGTACTTC. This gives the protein CASSFTPGQIYEQYF.

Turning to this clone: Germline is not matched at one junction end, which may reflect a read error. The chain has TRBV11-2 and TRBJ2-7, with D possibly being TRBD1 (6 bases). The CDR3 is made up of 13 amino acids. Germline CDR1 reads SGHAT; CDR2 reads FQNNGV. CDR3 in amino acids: CASSLGTGQPMNF. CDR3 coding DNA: TGTGCCAGCAGCTTAGGGACCGGACAGCCAATGAACTTC.

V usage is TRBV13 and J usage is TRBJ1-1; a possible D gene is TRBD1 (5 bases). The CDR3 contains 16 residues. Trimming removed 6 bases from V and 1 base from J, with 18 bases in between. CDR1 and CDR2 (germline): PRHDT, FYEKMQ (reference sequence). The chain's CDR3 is CASRIWMTATNTEAFF. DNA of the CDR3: TGTGCCAGCAGGATATGGATGACAGCGACGAACACTGAAGCTTTCTTT.

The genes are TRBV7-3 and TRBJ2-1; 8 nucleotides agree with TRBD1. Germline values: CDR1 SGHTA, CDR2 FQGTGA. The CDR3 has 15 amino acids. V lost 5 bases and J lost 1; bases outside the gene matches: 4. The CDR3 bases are TGTGCCAGCAGCCGAGACAGGGGATCCTACAATGAGCAGTTCTTC. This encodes CASSRDRGSYNEQFF.

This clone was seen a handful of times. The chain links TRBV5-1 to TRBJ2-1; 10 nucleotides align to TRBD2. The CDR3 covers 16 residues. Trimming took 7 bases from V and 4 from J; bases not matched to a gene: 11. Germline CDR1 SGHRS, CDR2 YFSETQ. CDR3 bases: TGCGCCAGCTCCGGGGGGGAGCGGGAGGGATACAATGAGCAGTTCTTC. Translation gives CASSGGEREGYNEQFF.

Here the CDR3 reads CASEGRAQYEQYF. The CDR3 coding sequence is TGTGCCAGCGAGGGGAGGGCTCAATACGAGCAGTACTTC. The chain employs TRBV2 and TRBJ2-7; 7 nucleotides match TRBD2. Germline V lookup: CDR1 SNHLY, CDR2 FYNNEI. Trimming at V came to 8 bases and at J to 4 bases, leaving 8 bases not matched to a gene. This CDR3 has 13 residues.

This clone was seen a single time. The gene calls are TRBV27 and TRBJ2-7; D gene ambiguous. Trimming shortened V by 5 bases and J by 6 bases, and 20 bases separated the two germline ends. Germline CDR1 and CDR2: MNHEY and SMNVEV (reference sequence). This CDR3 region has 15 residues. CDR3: CASSPDTAVVSEQYF. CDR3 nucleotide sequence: TGTGCCAGCAGTCCCGACACGGCAGTAGTATCCGAGCAGTACTTC.

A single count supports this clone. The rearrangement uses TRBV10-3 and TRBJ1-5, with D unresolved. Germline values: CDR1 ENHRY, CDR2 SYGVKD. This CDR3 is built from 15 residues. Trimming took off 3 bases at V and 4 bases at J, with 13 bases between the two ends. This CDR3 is CAISEASRGNQPQHF. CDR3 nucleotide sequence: TGTGCCATCAGTGAAGCAAGTAGAGGAAATCAGCCCCAGCATTTT.

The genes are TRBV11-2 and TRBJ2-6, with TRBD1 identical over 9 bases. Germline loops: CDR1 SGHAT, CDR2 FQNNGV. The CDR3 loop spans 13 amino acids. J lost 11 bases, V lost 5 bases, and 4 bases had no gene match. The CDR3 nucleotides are TGTGCCAGCAGCCCCGGACAGGGGTACGTCCTGACTTTC. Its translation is CASSPGQGYVLTF.

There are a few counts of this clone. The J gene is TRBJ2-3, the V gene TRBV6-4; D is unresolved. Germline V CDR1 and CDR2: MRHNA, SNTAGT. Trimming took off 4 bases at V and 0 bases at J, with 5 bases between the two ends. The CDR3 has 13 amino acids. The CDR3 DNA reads TGTGCCAGCAGTGCGACTAGCACAGATACGCAGTATTTT. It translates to CASSATSTDTQYF.

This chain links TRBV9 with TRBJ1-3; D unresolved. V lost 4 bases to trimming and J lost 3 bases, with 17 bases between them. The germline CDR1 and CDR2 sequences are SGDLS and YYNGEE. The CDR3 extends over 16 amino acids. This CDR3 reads CASSPQGRQDGNTIYF. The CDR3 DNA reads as TGTGCCAGCAGCCCCCAAGGCCGTCAGGATGGAAACACCATATATTTT.

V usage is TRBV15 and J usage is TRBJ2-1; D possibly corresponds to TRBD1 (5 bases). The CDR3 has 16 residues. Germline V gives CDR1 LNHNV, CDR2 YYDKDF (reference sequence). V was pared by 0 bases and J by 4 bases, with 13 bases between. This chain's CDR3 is CATSRDVGAVYNEQFF. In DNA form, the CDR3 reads TGTGCCACCAGCAGAGATGTTGGGGCCGTATACAATGAGCAGTTCTTC.

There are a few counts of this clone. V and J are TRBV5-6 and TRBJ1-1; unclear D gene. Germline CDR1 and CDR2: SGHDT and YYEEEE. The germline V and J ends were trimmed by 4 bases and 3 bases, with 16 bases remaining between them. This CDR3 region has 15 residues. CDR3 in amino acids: CASSRIPSGDTEAFF. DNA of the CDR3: TGTGCCAGCAGCCGAATACCTTCCGGGGACACTGAAGCTTTCTTT. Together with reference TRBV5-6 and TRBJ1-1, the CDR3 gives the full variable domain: DAGVTQSPTHLIKTRGQQVTLRCSPKSGHDTVSWYQQALGQGPQFIFQYYEEEERQRGNFPDRFSGHQFPNYSSELNVNALLLGDSALYLCASSRIPSGDTEAFFGQGTRLTVV.

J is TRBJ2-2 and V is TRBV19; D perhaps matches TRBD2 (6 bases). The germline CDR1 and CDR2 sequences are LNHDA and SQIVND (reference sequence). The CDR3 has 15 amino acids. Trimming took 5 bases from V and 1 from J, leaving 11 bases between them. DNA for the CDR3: TGTGCCAGTAGTCCCCTAGCGTGGAACACCGGGGAGCTGTTTTTT. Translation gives CASSPLAWNTGELFF.